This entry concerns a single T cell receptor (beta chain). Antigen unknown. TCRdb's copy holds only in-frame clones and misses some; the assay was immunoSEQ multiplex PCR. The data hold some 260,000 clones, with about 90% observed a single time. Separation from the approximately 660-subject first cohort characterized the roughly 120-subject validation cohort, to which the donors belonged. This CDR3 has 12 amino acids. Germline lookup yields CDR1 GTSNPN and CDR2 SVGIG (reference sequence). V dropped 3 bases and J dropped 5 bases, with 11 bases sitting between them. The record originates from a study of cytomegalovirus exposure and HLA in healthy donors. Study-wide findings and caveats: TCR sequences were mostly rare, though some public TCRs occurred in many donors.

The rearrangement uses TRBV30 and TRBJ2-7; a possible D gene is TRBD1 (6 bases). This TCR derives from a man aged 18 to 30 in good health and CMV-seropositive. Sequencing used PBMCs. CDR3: CAWSGQKHEQYF. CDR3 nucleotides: TGTGCCTGGAGCGGACAGAAACACGAGCAGTACTTC.